Listed below are T cell receptor beta chains from one sample, sequenced in a study of response to subunit inactivated influenza vaccine. From the RT-PCR reads, TCRdb called clonotypes with MiXCR, one entry per CDR3 protein. The sample consists of over 750,000 distinct CDR3 sequences, around 20% of them appearing once. The sequencing here drew on PBMCs from blood, taken 5 days after vaccination. The receptors derive from a man aged 50 to 60 who received an inactivated influenza vaccine. Each CDR3 is given with its conserved first and last residue. Fields, in order: CDR3 length, V gene, J gene, D gene, clone size, CDR3 protein, CDR3 DNA. D genes are given only for firm matches. Clone size is stated in some rows and not others, as once, few, many or a class when expanded.

15	TRBV12-3/TRBV12-4	TRBJ2-1	.	.	CASSLGAGRNNEQFF	TGTGCCAGCAGTTTAGGGGCAGGGCGCAACAATGAGCAGTTCTTC
13	TRBV7-2	TRBJ1-2	TRBD1	.	CASSTGQDYGYTF	TGTGCCAGCAGCACCGGACAGGACTATGGCTACACCTTC
16	TRBV27	TRBJ2-5	TRBD2	.	CASSLWGSGTKETQYF	TGTGCCAGCAGTCTATGGGGTAGCGGGACGAAGGAGACCCAGTACTTC
17	TRBV9	TRBJ2-1	TRBD2	.	CASSAGTSGGSGNEQFF	TGTGCCAGCAGCGCCGGGACTAGCGGGGGCTCGGGGAATGAGCAGTTCTTC
20	TRBV4-2	TRBJ2-1	TRBD2	few	CASSQDFRSSGGASYNEQFF	TGTGCCAGCAGCCAAGACTTTCGGTCTAGCGGGGGGGCATCCTACAATGAGCAGTTCTTC
18	TRBV20-1	TRBJ2-2	TRBD2	.	CSASAAGGRGVDTGELFF	TGCAGTGCTAGTGCAGCGGGAGGAAGGGGGGTTGACACCGGGGAGCTGTTTTTT
16	TRBV6-5	TRBJ2-7	.	few	CASSYGAGLGYYEQYF	TGTGCCAGCAGTTACGGGGCAGGCCTAGGTTACTACGAGCAGTACTTC
14	TRBV29-1	TRBJ2-7	.	.	CSVVGGPSSYEQYF	TGCAGCGTTGTCGGAGGGCCGAGCTCCTACGAGCAGTACTTC
12	TRBV20-1	TRBJ2-1	.	few	CSARGDYNEQFF	TGCAGTGCTAGAGGGGACTACAATGAGCAGTTCTTC
15	TRBV4-2	TRBJ1-2	TRBD1	few	CASSQDVTGGNGYTF	TGTGCCAGCAGCCAAGATGTCACAGGGGGAAATGGCTACACCTTC
19	TRBV10-3	TRBJ2-6	.	few	CAISESKGRFTSGANVLTF	TGTGCCATCAGTGAGTCTAAGGGGCGGTTTACCTCTGGGGCCAACGTCCTGACTTTC
15	TRBV27	TRBJ2-1	TRBD2	.	CASSSMSSGRALPFF	TGTGCCAGCAGTTCGATGAGTAGCGGGAGGGCCCTCCCGTTCTTC
15	TRBV27	TRBJ2-1	TRBD2	few	CASSFGSGGTNEQFF	TGTGCCAGCAGTTTTGGTAGCGGGGGGACAAATGAGCAGTTCTTC
14	TRBV5-1	TRBJ2-2	.	few	CASSLSGTTGELFF	TGCGCCAGCAGCCTTAGCGGAACCACCGGGGAGCTGTTTTTT
14	TRBV6-2/TRBV6-3	TRBJ1-2	TRBD1	few	CASSYSGTALGYTF	TGTGCCAGCAGTTACTCCGGGACAGCTCTTGGCTACACCTTC
14	TRBV4-3	TRBJ2-7	.	few	CASSQREQGYEQYF	TGCGCCAGCAGCCAAAGAGAGCAGGGCTACGAGCAGTACTTC
14	TRBV10-3	TRBJ2-1	.	.	CAISGQFHNERQFF	TGTGCCATCAGTGGTCAGTTCCACAATGAGCGGCAGTTCTTC
13	TRBV29-1	TRBJ2-7	.	few	CSVVGTDLYEQYF	TGCAGCGTTGTGGGGACTGACTTATACGAGCAGTACTTC
16	TRBV9	TRBJ2-3	TRBD2	.	CASSVVWGGSTDTQYF	TGTGCCAGCAGCGTAGTCTGGGGGGGAAGCACAGATACGCAGTATTTT
15	TRBV6-1	TRBJ2-5	.	few	CASSPPGRTQETQYF	TGTGCCAGCAGTCCCCCGGGGCGGACCCAAGAGACCCAGTACTTC
15	TRBV4-3	TRBJ1-2	.	.	CASSLTKTDNYGYTF	TGCGCCAGCAGCCTCACCAAAACTGACAACTATGGCTACACCTTC
18	TRBV5-1	TRBJ2-4	TRBD2	.	CASSLTGLLVSAKNIQYF	TGCGCCAGCAGCTTAACGGGACTATTGGTGTCGGCCAAAAACATTCAGTACTTC
14	TRBV27	TRBJ2-5	.	.	CASRRDRAGMDQYF	TGTGCCAGCAGGCGAGACAGGGCGGGAATGGACCAGTACTTC
15	TRBV6-1	TRBJ2-1	TRBD2	.	CASRLGLAEGNEQFF	TGTGCCAGCAGGCTAGGACTAGCGGAGGGCAATGAGCAGTTCTTC
14	TRBV6-1	TRBJ2-5	TRBD1	.	CASSERQGRWTQYF	TGTGCCAGCAGTGAACGACAGGGTCGATGGACCCAGTACTTC
16	TRBV4-2	TRBJ1-2	TRBD1	few	CASRLTGTGGRYGYTF	TGTGCCAGCAGACTAACAGGGACAGGGGGCCGTTATGGCTACACCTTC
13	TRBV20-1	TRBJ1-1	TRBD1	.	CSARRTGGSEAFF	TGCAGTGCTAGAAGGACAGGGGGCTCTGAAGCTTTCTTT
16	TRBV4-2	TRBJ2-1	.	few	CASSRGDSSHDMTQFF	TGTGCCAGCAGCCGCGGTGACTCGTCCCACGATATGACGCAGTTCTTC
13	TRBV6-1	TRBJ2-3	.	.	CASGLSGDDTQYF	TGTGCCAGCGGCCTCTCGGGGGACGATACGCAGTATTTT
15	TRBV5-1	TRBJ1-5	TRBD1	.	CASSLQGGDNQPQHF	TGCGCCAGCAGCTTGCAGGGGGGTGACAATCAGCCCCAGCATTTT
11	TRBV30	TRBJ2-3	TRBD2	.	CAWSLTSVQYF	TGTGCCTGGAGTCTCACTAGCGTGCAGTATTTT
15	TRBV10-3	TRBJ2-1	.	.	CAGGKGSQLNNEQFF	TGTGCCGGTGGGAAGGGCAGCCAACTAAACAATGAGCAGTTCTTC
12	TRBV20-1	TRBJ2-2	.	few	CSAPRPGGELFF	TGCAGTGCGCCGCGCCCGGGCGGGGAGCTGTTTTTT
16	TRBV5-1	TRBJ1-4	.	few	CASSANLGVVPEKLFF	TGCGCCAGCAGCGCAAATCTTGGGGTAGTCCCTGAAAAACTGTTTTTT
14	TRBV20-1	TRBJ2-3	TRBD2	.	CSATRAGATDTQYF	TGCAGTGCTACCCGGGCGGGAGCCACAGATACGCAGTATTTT
16	TRBV7-2	TRBJ2-7	TRBD1	few	CASSPPPGQGFYEQYF	TGTGCCAGCAGCCCACCCCCGGGACAGGGGTTCTACGAGCAGTACTTC
14	TRBV6-2/TRBV6-3	TRBJ2-7	TRBD1	few	CASRPTGTAHEQYF	TGTGCCAGCAGACCAACCGGGACAGCACACGAGCAGTACTTC
16	TRBV2	TRBJ1-6	.	few	CASSLLRTANNSPLHF	TGTGCCAGCAGCCTACTAAGGACAGCGAATAATTCACCCCTCCACTTT
15	TRBV20-1	TRBJ2-2	TRBD1	.	CSARQGISNTGELFF	TGCAGTGCCAGACAGGGGATCAGTAACACCGGGGAGCTGTTTTTT
13	TRBV5-4	TRBJ1-1	.	.	CASSTPVNTEAFF	TGTGCCAGCAGCACACCTGTGAACACTGAAGCTTTCTTT
15	TRBV7-2	TRBJ2-5	TRBD2	.	CASSPSGTAGGAQYF	TGTGCCAGCAGCCCTAGCGGGACCGCGGGGGGGGCCCAGTACTTC
14	TRBV4-1	TRBJ1-1	.	few	CASSNGQFRTEAFF	TGCGCCAGCAGCAACGGACAATTCAGAACTGAAGCTTTCTTT
16	TRBV7-9	TRBJ2-3	TRBD1	few	CASSLVWDRVADTQYF	TGTGCCAGCAGCTTAGTTTGGGACAGGGTCGCAGATACGCAGTATTTT
13	TRBV7-8	TRBJ2-1	.	few	CASSYRTYNEQFF	TGTGCCAGCAGCTATAGGACCTACAATGAGCAGTTCTTC
15	TRBV5-5	TRBJ1-2	.	.	CASSLGDAGPWGYTF	TGTGCCAGCAGCTTGGGGGACGCCGGACCCTGGGGCTACACCTTC
14	TRBV6-2/TRBV6-3	TRBJ2-3	TRBD2	.	CASIERGGTDTQYF	TGTGCCAGCATCGAGCGGGGGGGCACAGATACGCAGTATTTT
12	TRBV7-2	TRBJ2-7	.	many	CASSLDLGEQYF	TGTGCCAGCAGCTTAGACTTGGGAGAGCAGTACTTC
15	TRBV6-2/TRBV6-3	TRBJ2-3	.	.	CASSYYGRPTDTQYF	TGTGCCAGCAGTTACTACGGGCGCCCCACAGATACGCAGTATTTT
13	TRBV25-1	TRBJ2-5	.	few	CASSEYSLTAHYF	TGTGCCAGCAGTGAATACTCGCTAACGGCCCACTACTTC
11	TRBV7-6	TRBJ2-7	.	.	CASSKEAEQYF	TGTGCCAGCAGCAAAGAGGCCGAGCAGTACTTC
14	TRBV19	TRBJ1-5	.	.	CASSNDRPSQPQHF	TGTGCCAGTAGTAACGACAGGCCCTCGCAGCCCCAGCATTTT
14	TRBV4-3	TRBJ2-2	.	many	CASSQPSNTGELFF	TGCGCCAGCAGCCAGCCAAGCAACACCGGGGAGCTGTTTTTT
14	TRBV6-2/TRBV6-3	TRBJ2-7	.	.	CASSSGTPSYEQYF	TGTGCCAGCAGTTCCGGGACGCCATCCTACGAGCAGTACTTC
15	TRBV28	TRBJ1-1	.	.	CASRLGGGGNTEAFF	TGTGCCAGCAGACTGGGGGGCGGAGGGAACACTGAAGCTTTCTTT
14	TRBV20-1	TRBJ2-7	TRBD2	.	CSAYRLAGAYEQYF	TGCAGTGCTTATAGACTAGCGGGAGCCTACGAGCAGTACTTC